This T cell receptor (beta chain) was observed in a study of cytomegalovirus exposure and HLA in healthy donors. Study outcomes and limitations: A later analysis by the authors found several of the most significant clusters apparently linked to common viral pathogens.

Germline CDR1 is DFQATT and CDR2 is SNEGSKA (reference sequence). The V gene lost 5 bases and the J gene lost 9 bases, with 11 bases spanning the gap. The CDR3 is made up of 10 amino acids. The study ran its PCR with 60 Vbeta and 13 Jbeta primers. TCRdb's table, derived via immunoSEQ multiplex PCR, lists solely in-frame clones and lacks some. The sample has 150,000 to 180,000 clones, around 74% seen once. This clone was seen just once. The antigen is unknown. The clonotype was recovered from a man aged 18 to 30 in good health and CMV-seronegative. V usage is TRBV20-1 and J usage is TRBJ2-7, with D possibly matching TRBD2 (6 bases). Sequencing used PBMCs. The CDR3 sequence: CSAGEEGQYF. Written as DNA, the CDR3 is TGCAGTGCTGGGGAGGAGGGGCAGTACTTC.